This is a list of T cell receptor beta chains from one sample in a study of chemoradiotherapy in HPV16-positive cancers. The protocol was immunoSEQ multiplex PCR, while the TCRdb copy is restricted to in-frame clones and leaves out a portion. The table has 30,000 to 40,000 clones, 70% to 90% seen once. The sequenced sample was blood, obtained from a patient who underwent chemoradiotherapy. These receptors all stem from a human donor with HPV-associated anogenital cancer. The CDR3 runs from the conserved cysteine through the conserved F or W. The D gene is left open where the match is weak. Some rows mark clone size as missing; the rest say once, few, many or name a class of expanded clone.

CDR3 length	V gene	D gene	clone size	J gene	CDR3 DNA	CDR3 protein
14	TRBV9	.	once	TRBJ2-3	TGTGCCAGCAGCGCCGGTCGTAGCACAGATACGCAGTATTTT	CASSAGRSTDTQYF
16	TRBV30	.	.	TRBJ1-4	TGTGCCTGGAGTGCACTACGTCGTCTAACTAATGAAAAACTGTTTTTT	CAWSALRRLTNEKLFF
13	TRBV10-2	.	.	TRBJ2-4	TGCGCCAGCAGTGAGAATAGCGTGGACATTCAGTACTTC	CASSENSVDIQYF
17	TRBV7-2	.	.	TRBJ2-7	TGTGCCAGCAGCTTAAACTTTGCGGGACAGAGAGTCTACGAGCAGTACTTC	CASSLNFAGQRVYEQYF
15	TRBV4-3	.	.	TRBJ2-1	TGCGCCAGCAGCCAAGATCTAGCGAGGTACAATGAGCAGTTCTTC	CASSQDLARYNEQFF
15	TRBV7-4	.	.	TRBJ2-3	TGTGCCAGCAGCTCATGGGGGGTCGGCACAGATACGCAGTATTTT	CASSSWGVGTDTQYF
16	TRBV2	.	.	TRBJ1-3	TGTGCCAGCAGTGGTGGAAGGGTCAATACTGGAAACACCATATATTTT	CASSGGRVNTGNTIYF
16	TRBV7-2	TRBD1	.	TRBJ1-3	TGTGCCAGCAGCTTCAACCAGGGGGCTGGTGGAAACACCATATATTTT	CASSFNQGAGGNTIYF
14	TRBV9	.	.	TRBJ2-7	TGTGCCAGCAGCGTAAGGCCCTGGGCCCCGCAAAAACCTTTC	CASSVRPWAPQKPF
15	TRBV7-7	TRBD2	.	TRBJ2-1	TGTGCCAGCAGCCTTTTAGCGGGGGGGCTGGATGAGCAGTTCTTC	CASSLLAGGLDEQFF
16	TRBV6-1	TRBD2	.	TRBJ2-7	TGTGCCAGCAGTGCCGGGAGGCGGACAACCCTCTACGAGCAGTACTTC	CASSAGRRTTLYEQYF
11	TRBV6-1	.	.	TRBJ2-7	TGTGCCAGCAGCCAGACCTACGAGCAGTACTTC	CASSQTYEQYF
14	TRBV7-2	TRBD1	few	TRBJ2-7	TGTGCCAGCAGCCCCGGGACAGGCGTTGGGGAGCAGTACTTC	CASSPGTGVGEQYF
22	TRBV4-3	TRBD2	.	TRBJ2-2	TGCGCCAGCAGGCCTTCGAGCGGGGGCAGACTAGCGGGAGTAGCGTACACCGGGGAGCTGTTTTTT	CASRPSSGGRLAGVAYTGELFF
17	TRBV23-1	.	.	TRBJ2-2	TGCGCCAGCAGTCAATCAAGGCAGACCTCGCCCACCGGGGAGCTGTTTTTT	CASSQSRQTSPTGELFF
14	TRBV25-1	.	.	TRBJ2-4	TGTGCCAGCAGTGAATCAGGGCCCAAAAACATTCAGTACTTC	CASSESGPKNIQYF
16	TRBV5-1	.	.	TRBJ2-5	TGCGCCAGCAGCCCTGGGACCGTGGGGCCAAAAGAGACCCAGTACTTC	CASSPGTVGPKETQYF
14	TRBV29-1	.	.	TRBJ1-5	TGCAGCGTTGGGGTGGGCGGTAGCAATCAGCCCCAGCATTTT	CSVGVGGSNQPQHF
14	TRBV5-1	.	.	TRBJ2-7	TGCGCCAGCAGCCCGGACGGCTACTCCTACGAGCAGTACTTC	CASSPDGYSYEQYF
14	TRBV5-5	TRBD1	.	TRBJ2-3	TGTGCCAGCAGCTTGGACAGGGGAACAGATACGCAGTATTTT	CASSLDRGTDTQYF